Below, 5 T cell receptor beta chains from the same sample are listed, as sequenced in a study of shared clonotypes between healthy human individuals. The assay was immunoSEQ multiplex PCR, and TCRdb's table has in-frame clones only and misses some. The sample contains about 1.9 million clones, 90% to 95% of which appear only once. As defined, naive CD8 cells were CD45RO-negative and positively selected for CCR7, with terminally differentiated effector memory CD45RA+ cells excluded. The sequencing sample was made of naive CD8+ T cells from PBMCs. The source of these receptors is a man in his late teens or twenties in good health. Some clones in this sample may be carry-over from other donors' samples.

The V and J genes are TRBV7-6 and TRBJ2-7; unclear D gene. The CDR3 totals 17 residues. V was pared by 1 base and J by 2 bases, with 18 bases between. Germline CDR1 and CDR2: SGHVS and FNYEAQ. The CDR3 DNA sequence: TGTGCCAGCAGCTTAGAGGTGGGTTCCTCATGGCCCTACGAGCAGTACTTC. Its protein product is CASSLEVGSSWPYEQYF.

CDR3 DNA sequence: TGTGCCAGTAGTATAGATGAGTCAGGGGGCCACCCCCAAGAGACCCAGTACTTC. Protein sequence: CASSIDESGGHPQETQYF. The gene calls are TRBV19 and TRBJ2-5; TRBD1 agrees at 8 bases. CDR1 and CDR2 from the germline V gene are LNHDA and SQIVND (reference sequence). The trim removed 0 bases at V and 1 base at J, leaving 10 bases unmatched. The CDR3 extends over 18 amino acids.

This clone appeared a single time. The genes are TRBV12-5 and TRBJ1-1, with 7 bases identical to TRBD1. The CDR3 length is 15 residues. V shed 2 bases and J 3 bases; nucleotides not matched to a gene: 6. In germline, CDR1 is LGHNT, CDR2 FRNRAP. CDR3 bases: TGTGCTAGTGGTTTGTCCAGGGGGGCGGACACTGAAGCTTTCTTT. It specifies CASGLSRGADTEAFF. Variable domain in full (rest from reference TRBV12-5 and TRBJ1-1): DARVTQTPRHKVTEMGQEVTMRCQPILGHNTVFWYRQTMMQGLELLAYFRNRAPLDDSGMPKDRFSAEMPDATLATLKIQPSEPRDSAVYFCASGLSRGADTEAFFGQGTRLTVV.

The chain carries TRBV11-2 and TRBJ1-3; TRBD1 might be the D (6 bases). This CDR3 has 16 residues. CDR1 and CDR2 from the germline V gene are SGHAT and FQNNGV. Trimming pared 2 bases from V and 0 bases from J, leaving 11 bases between. In DNA form, the CDR3 reads TGTGCCAGCAGCTTAAGCCTGGGGGCCTCTGGAAACACCATATATTTT. Protein: CASSLSLGASGNTIYF.

The chain is built from TRBV27 and TRBJ1-2; unclear D gene. Germline V gene sequence: CDR1 MNHEY, CDR2 SMNVEV (reference sequence). The CDR3 totals 12 residues. Trimming left V 4 bases short and J 7 bases short, with 10 bases between. In DNA form, the CDR3 reads TGTGCCAGCAGTTCCCAGCCCTTTGGCTACACCTTC. This encodes CASSSQPFGYTF.